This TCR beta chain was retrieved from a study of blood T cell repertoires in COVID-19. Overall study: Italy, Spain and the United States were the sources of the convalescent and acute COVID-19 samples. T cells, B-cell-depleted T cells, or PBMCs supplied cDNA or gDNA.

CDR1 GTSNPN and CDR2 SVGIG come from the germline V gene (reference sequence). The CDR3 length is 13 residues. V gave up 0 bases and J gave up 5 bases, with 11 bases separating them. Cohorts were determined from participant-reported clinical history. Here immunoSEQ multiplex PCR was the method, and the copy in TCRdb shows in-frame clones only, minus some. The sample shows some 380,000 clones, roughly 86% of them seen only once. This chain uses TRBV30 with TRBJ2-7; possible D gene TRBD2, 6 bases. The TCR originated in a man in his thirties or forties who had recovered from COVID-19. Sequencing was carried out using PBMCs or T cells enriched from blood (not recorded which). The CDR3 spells CAWSVRGSDEQYF. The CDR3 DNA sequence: TGTGCCTGGAGTGTACGGGGGTCAGACGAGCAGTACTTC.